This passage covers 18 T cell receptor beta chains from one sample sequenced in a study of shared clonotypes between healthy human individuals. Libraries were prepared by immunoSEQ multiplex PCR; TCRdb keeps only in-frame clonotypes and omits some of them. The profile shows about 1.1 million clones, around 78% of them singletons. The sample was memory CD4+ T cells from PBMCs. The subset denotes: CD45RA-negative fraction. The receptor set was obtained from a man between 18 and 29 years old in good health. Some clones in this sample may be carry-over from other donors' samples.

This rearrangement joins TRBV7-9 to TRBJ1-5; D is unresolved. The CDR3 runs 13 residues. Germline assignment: CDR1 SEHNR and CDR2 FQNEAQ (reference sequence). V was trimmed by 2 bases and J by 7 bases, leaving 9 bases between them. CDR3 DNA: TGTGCCAGCAGCTTATTCCCCCAGCAGCCCCAGCATTTT. The encoded protein is CASSLFPQQPQHF. Full variable domain (outside the CDR3, taken from reference TRBV7-9 and TRBJ1-5): DTGVSQNPRHKITKRGQNVTFRCDPISEHNRLYWYRQTLGQGPEFLTYFQNEAQLEKSRLLSDRFSAERPKGSFSTLEIQRTEQGDSAMYLCASSLFPQQPQHFGDGTRLSIL.

V gene TRBV7-3 combines with J gene TRBJ2-4; TRBD1 matches at 12 bases. V gave up 1 base and J gave up 5 bases; unmatched junction bases: 6. This CDR3 is built from 17 residues. Germline V lookup: CDR1 SGHTA, CDR2 FQGTGA. Here the CDR3 reads CASSLKRDRGQENIQYF. The CDR3 DNA reads as TGTGCCAGCAGCTTAAAAAGGGACAGGGGGCAGGAAAACATTCAGTACTTC.

This sequence joins TRBV10-3 and TRBJ2-7; TRBD1 aligns across 10 bases. V was pared by 7 bases and J by 3 bases, with 6 bases of the junction left unmatched. The CDR3 is made up of 14 amino acids. Germline assignment: CDR1 ENHRY and CDR2 SYGVKD. In nucleotides, the CDR3 is TGTGCCATCACCCAGGGACAGGGGCTCTACGAGCAGTACTTC. It encodes CAITQGQGLYEQYF.

J is TRBJ1-2 and V is TRBV6-1; D unclear. V was trimmed by 8 bases and J by 5 bases, leaving 9 bases between them. Germline V CDR1 and CDR2: MNHNS, SASEGT. The CDR3 length is 11 residues. The CDR3 region has the DNA TGTGCCAGCCGCAACGGGTATGGCTACACCTTC. It codes for CASRNGYGYTF.

The chain couples TRBV28 to TRBJ2-5; 14 nucleotides line up with TRBD2. V gave up 6 bases and J gave up 4 bases; unmatched junction bases: 4. Germline values: CDR1 MDHEN, CDR2 SYDVKM. This CDR3 contains 15 residues. CDR3 protein: CASSPGLAGGETQYF. CDR3 DNA sequence: TGTGCCAGCAGCCCCGGACTAGCGGGAGGAGAGACCCAGTACTTC.

This sequence joins TRBV7-3 and TRBJ2-2, with D perhaps given as TRBD1 or TRBD2 (5 bases each). The germline V gene encodes CDR1 SGHTA and CDR2 FQGTGA. The V end lost 6 bases, the J end lost 2 bases, and 16 bases lay between the germline ends. The CDR3 contains 16 residues. This chain's CDR3 is CASRQTGTGNTGELFF. The CDR3 bases are TGTGCCAGCAGGCAAACCGGGACCGGTAACACCGGGGAGCTGTTTTTT.

The chain links TRBV12-5 to TRBJ1-1, with D perhaps TRBD1 (5 bases). Trimming removed 5 bases from V and 4 bases from J, with 11 bases in between. The CDR3 has 13 residues. Germline V gives CDR1 LGHNT, CDR2 FRNRAP. This chain's CDR3 is CASGKGVSTEAFF. The CDR3 nucleotides read TGTGCTAGTGGTAAAGGGGTATCCACTGAAGCTTTCTTT.

The chain is built from TRBV5-1 and TRBJ2-5, with 10 positions matching TRBD2. Near its end, the DNA agrees better with TRBJ2-7, so the J call may be wrong. The CDR3 sequence is 13 residues long. Looked up from germline, CDR1 is SGHRS and CDR2 is YFSETQ. The CDR3 DNA sequence: TGCGCCAGCGGACTAGCGGAAGCCTACGAGCAGTACTTC. This gives the protein CASGLAEAYEQYF.

The chain employs TRBV5-4 and TRBJ2-5; a weak D match, TRBD2 (6 bases). The V end lost 3 bases, the J end lost 3 bases, and 12 bases lay between the germline ends. This CDR3 is built from 14 residues. Germline V CDR1 and CDR2: SGHNT, YYREEE (reference sequence). The CDR3 DNA sequence: TGTGCCAGCAGCTCGCCCAAGCGGGAAGAGACCCAGTACTTC. Protein product: CASSSPKREETQYF.

V and J are TRBV20-1 and TRBJ1-6; D remains ambiguous. Germline assignment: CDR1 DFQATT and CDR2 SNEGSKA (reference sequence). This CDR3 comprises 11 residues. Trimming took 0 bases from V and 13 from J, leaving 7 bases between them. The CDR3, as DNA: TGCAGTGCTAGAGATGGACTTCCCCTCCACTTT. Its translation: CSARDGLPLHF.

The chain employs TRBV27 and TRBJ2-1, with 9 bases that match TRBD2. J lost 10 bases, V lost 7 bases, and 11 bases had no gene match. The CDR3 length is 14 residues. Germline V gene data show CDR1 as MNHEY and CDR2 as SMNVEV (reference sequence). This CDR3 reads CASMGVSGSPEQFF. The CDR3 nucleotides read TGTGCCAGCATGGGGGTTAGCGGGAGCCCAGAGCAGTTCTTC.

The chain combines TRBV15 with TRBJ2-1, with a tentative D call TRBD1 (6 bases). Trimming stripped 3 bases from V and 6 bases from J, with 15 bases between. The CDR3 sequence is 15 residues long. Looked up from germline, CDR1 is LNHNV and CDR2 is YYDKDF (reference sequence). As DNA, the CDR3 is TGTGCCACCAGCAGCCTCGGGACACAGGCCAATGAGCAGTTCTTC. Its translation is CATSSLGTQANEQFF.

The chain combines TRBV28 with TRBJ2-1, with no clear D. CDR3 length: 15 residues. Germline-derived CDR1 and CDR2 are MDHEN and SYDVKM. Deletions cut 2 bases from V and 8 bases from J, with 16 bases between. CDR3 sequence reads: CASSLASLPGDEQFF. The CDR3 DNA follows: TGTGCCAGCAGTTTAGCGAGTCTCCCTGGGGATGAGCAGTTCTTC.

The chain recombines TRBV27 with TRBJ2-7; 8 bases align to TRBD1. Unmatched junction bases numbered 2, after V lost 4 bases and J lost 0 bases. Germline CDR1 reads MNHEY; CDR2 reads SMNVEV (reference sequence). The CDR3 spans 14 residues. CDR3 bases: TGTGCCAGCAGTTACAGGGGGTACTCCTACGAGCAGTACTTC. Translating it yields CASSYRGYSYEQYF.

V and J are TRBV28 and TRBJ1-1, with no clear D. Germline loops: CDR1 MDHEN, CDR2 SYDVKM. This CDR3 region has 12 residues. CDR3 region: CAIGRPNTEAFF. The CDR3 coding sequence is TGTGCTATCGGGAGACCGAACACTGAAGCTTTCTTT. The whole variable domain, filled in from reference TRBV28 and TRBJ1-1, reads DVKVTQSSRYLVKRTGEKVFLECVQDMDHENMFWYRQDPGLGLRLIYFSYDVKMKEKGDIPEGYSVSREKKERFSLILESASTNQTSMYLCAIGRPNTEAFFGQGTRLTVV.

V gene TRBV5-5 combines with J gene TRBJ2-1, with 7 bases fitting TRBD1. This CDR3 contains 17 residues. Germline V gene data show CDR1 as SGHKS and CDR2 as YYEKEE (reference sequence). With 4 bases clipped from V and 7 bases from J, the junction kept 17 bases outside the gene matches. In DNA, the CDR3 is TGTGCCAGCAGCCAGCGAGACCGGACAGGCGGATCGAATGAGCAGTTCTTC. Amino acid sequence: CASSQRDRTGGSNEQFF.

CDR3 protein: CAWSSGVGTQYF. CDR3 in DNA: TGTGCCTGGAGTTCTGGGGTGGGGACCCAGTACTTC. This chain links TRBV30 with TRBJ2-5; D unclear. The germline gives CDR1 GTSNPN, CDR2 SVGIG (reference sequence). V was trimmed by 2 bases and J by 7 bases, leaving 11 bases between them. This CDR3 has 12 residues.

CDR3 sequence: CASSQVGLVRETQYF. As DNA, the CDR3 is TGCGCCAGCAGCCAGGTCGGACTAGTTCGGGAGACCCAGTACTTC. The genes are TRBV4-1 and TRBJ2-5, with 7 nucleotides matching TRBD2. The CDR3 extends over 15 amino acids. Germline CDR1 reads MGHRA; CDR2 reads YSYEKL. J gave up 5 bases and V 3 bases, and 9 bases lay outside the gene matches.